This T cell receptor beta chain emerged from a study of regulatory T cells in long-lasting Graves disease. Study-wide findings and caveats: Lower TCR diversity was seen in persistent Graves' patients than in newly diagnosed ones. There was favoring of TRBV28, TRBJ1-2 and TRBJ2-5 in persistent disease.

According to the study, TCR beta libraries were built with iRepertoire HTBI primers and CDR3-region Arm-PCR. TCRdb ran MiXCR on the multiplex PCR reads and lists one entry per CDR3 protein. The sample holds more than 350,000 distinct CDR3 sequences, roughly 21% seen once. To note about this clonotype: Its antigen is still unknown.

Sample time point: persistent/refractory GD, antithyroid drugs over 5 years with positive TRAb. There was RNA extracted from PBMCs, and the TCR library was made from it. CDR3 length: 14 amino acids. With V trimmed by 4 bases and J by 8 bases, 7 bases remained unmatched. CDR1 is MNHEY, CDR2 SVGAGI, per germline. The TCR originated in a female donor with Graves disease. Sequencing was performed on peripheral blood mononuclear cells (PBMCs), taken when the disease was refractory, from a patient treated with antithyroid drugs. V usage is TRBV6-5 and J usage is TRBJ2-1; 8 bases map to TRBD1. CDR3 loop: CASSSGQGFDEQFF. CDR3 in DNA: TGTGCCAGCAGTTCCGGACAGGGTTTCGATGAGCAGTTCTTC.